This T cell receptor beta chain was found in a study of T cell clonality in common variable immunodeficiency. In this sample, this clone turned up many times. Its antigen is unknown. The study, taken as a whole, reports: CVID subjects shared fewer TCRbeta clones than healthy controls did. The cause of increased CVID clonality remains unclear without subpopulation sequencing.

Sequencing input was equivalent genomic DNA from CVID and controls. Clones were sequenced by immunoSEQ multiplex PCR, and TCRdb holds only the in-frame ones, with some missing. The data show more than 55,000 clones, none appearing only once, with about 0.85% held by the ten largest. The TCR was taken from a person between 18 and 69 years old in good health. The material sequenced was peripheral blood mononuclear cells.

CDR3 residues: CSGMTDTYEQYF. The sequenced CDR3 bases are TGCAGCGGAATGACAGACACCTACGAG. This chain uses TRBV29-1 with TRBJ2-7, with D perhaps matching TRBD1 (5 bases). The CDR3 goes on 3 residues after the read ends, and that part is filled in from the germline J gene. V lost 7 bases and J 2 bases, leaving 12 bases between the germline ends. The CDR3 is 12 residues long. Germline V lookup: CDR1 SQVTM, CDR2 ANQGSEA.